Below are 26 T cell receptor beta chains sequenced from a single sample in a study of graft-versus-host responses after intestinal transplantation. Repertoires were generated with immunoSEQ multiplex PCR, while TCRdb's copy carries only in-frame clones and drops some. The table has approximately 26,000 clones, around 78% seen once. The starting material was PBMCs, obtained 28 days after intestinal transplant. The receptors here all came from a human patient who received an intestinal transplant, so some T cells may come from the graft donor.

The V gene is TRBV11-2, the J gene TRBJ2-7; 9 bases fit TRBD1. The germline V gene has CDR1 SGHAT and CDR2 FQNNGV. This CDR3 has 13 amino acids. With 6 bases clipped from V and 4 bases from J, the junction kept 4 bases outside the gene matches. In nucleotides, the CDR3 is TGTGCCAGCAGGCGGACAGGGGCGTACGAGCAGTACTTC. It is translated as CASRRTGAYEQYF.

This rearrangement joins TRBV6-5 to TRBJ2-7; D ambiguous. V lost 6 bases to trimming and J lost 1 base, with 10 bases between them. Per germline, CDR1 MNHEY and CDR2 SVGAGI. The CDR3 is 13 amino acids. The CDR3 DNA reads TGTGCCAGCAGGCCTCCTTCATCCTACGAGCAGTACTTC. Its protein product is CASRPPSSYEQYF.

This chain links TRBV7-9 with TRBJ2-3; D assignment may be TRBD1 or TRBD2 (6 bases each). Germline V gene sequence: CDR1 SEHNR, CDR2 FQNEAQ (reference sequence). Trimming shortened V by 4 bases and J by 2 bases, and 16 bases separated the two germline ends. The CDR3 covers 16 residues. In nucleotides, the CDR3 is TGTGCCAGCAGCTCCCGGGGGCTAGCGTACACAGATACGCAGTATTTT. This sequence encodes CASSSRGLAYTDTQYF.

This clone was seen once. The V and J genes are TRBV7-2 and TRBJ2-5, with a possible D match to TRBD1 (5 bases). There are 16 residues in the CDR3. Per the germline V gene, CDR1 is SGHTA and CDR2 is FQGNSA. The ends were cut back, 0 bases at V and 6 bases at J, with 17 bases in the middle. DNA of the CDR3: TGTGCCAGCAGCTTAGCGGGTTGGGGATCGGACAAGACCCAGTACTTC. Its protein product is CASSLAGWGSDKTQYF. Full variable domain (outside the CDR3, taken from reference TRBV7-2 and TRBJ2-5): GAGVSQSPSNKVTEKGKDVELRCDPISGHTALYWYRQSLGQGLEFLIYFQGNSAPDKSGLPSDRFSAERTGGSVSTLTIQRTQQEDSAVYLCASSLAGWGSDKTQYFGPGTRLLVL.

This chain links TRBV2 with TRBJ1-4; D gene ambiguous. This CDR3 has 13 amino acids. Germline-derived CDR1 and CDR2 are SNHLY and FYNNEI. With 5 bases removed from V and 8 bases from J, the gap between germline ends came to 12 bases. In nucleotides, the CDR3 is TGTGCCAGCAGTTCCGGACTGGGGGAAAAACTGTTTTTT. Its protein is CASSSGLGEKLFF.

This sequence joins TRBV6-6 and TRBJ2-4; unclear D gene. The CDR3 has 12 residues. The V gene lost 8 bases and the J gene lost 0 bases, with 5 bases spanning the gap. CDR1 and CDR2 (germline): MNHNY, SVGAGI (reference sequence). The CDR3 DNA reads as TGTGCCAGCGGGATAGCCAAAAACATTCAGTACTTC. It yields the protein CASGIAKNIQYF.

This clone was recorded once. CDR3 coding DNA: TGTGCCAGCAGCCAACCTACAGGGTATGGCTACACCTTC. This gives the protein CASSQPTGYGYTF. The rearrangement links TRBV9 to TRBJ1-2; a weak D match, TRBD1 (6 bases). V was clipped by 4 bases and J by 5 bases, with 12 bases between them. Germline-derived CDR1 and CDR2 are SGDLS and YYNGEE. The CDR3 has 13 amino acids. Combining the CDR3 with reference TRBV9 and TRBJ1-2 gives the whole variable domain DSGVTQTPKHLITATGQRVTLRCSPRSGDLSVYWYQQSLDQGLQFLIQYYNGEERAKGNILERFSAQQFPDLHSELNLSSLELGDSALYFCASSQPTGYGYTFGSGTRLTVV.

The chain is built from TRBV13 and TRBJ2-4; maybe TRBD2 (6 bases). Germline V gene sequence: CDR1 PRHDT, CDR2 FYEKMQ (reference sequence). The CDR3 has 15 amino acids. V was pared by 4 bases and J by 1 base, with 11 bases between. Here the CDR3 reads CASSSTREAKNIQYF. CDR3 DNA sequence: TGTGCCAGCAGCTCCACTCGGGAGGCCAAAAACATTCAGTACTTC.

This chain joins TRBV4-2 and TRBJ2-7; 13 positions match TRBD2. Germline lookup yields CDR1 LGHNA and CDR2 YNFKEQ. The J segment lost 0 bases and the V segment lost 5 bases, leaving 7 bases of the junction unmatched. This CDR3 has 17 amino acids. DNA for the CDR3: TGTGCCAGCAGCTTGGGCTGGACTAGCGGGAGCTCCTACGAGCAGTACTTC. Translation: CASSLGWTSGSSYEQYF.

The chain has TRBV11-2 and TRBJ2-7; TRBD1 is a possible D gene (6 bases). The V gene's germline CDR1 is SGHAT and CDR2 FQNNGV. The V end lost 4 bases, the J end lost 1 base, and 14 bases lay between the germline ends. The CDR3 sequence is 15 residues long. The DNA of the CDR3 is TGTGCCAGCAGCTCCCGGGACACCGCTTCCTACGAGCAGTACTTC. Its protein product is CASSSRDTASYEQYF. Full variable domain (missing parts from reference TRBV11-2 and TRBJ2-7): EAGVAQSPRYKIIEKRQSVAFWCNPISGHATLYWYQQILGQGPKLLIQFQNNGVVDDSQLPKDRFSAERLKGVDSTLKIQPAKLEDSAVYLCASSSRDTASYEQYFGPGTRLTVT.

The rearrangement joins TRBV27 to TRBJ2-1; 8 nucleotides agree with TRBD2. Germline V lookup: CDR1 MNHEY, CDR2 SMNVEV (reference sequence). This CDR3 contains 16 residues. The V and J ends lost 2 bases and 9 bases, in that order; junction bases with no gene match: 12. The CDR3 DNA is TGTGCCAGCAGTTTAGTTGGACTAGCCCTTTCTTGTGAGCAGTTCTTC. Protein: CASSLVGLALSCEQFF.

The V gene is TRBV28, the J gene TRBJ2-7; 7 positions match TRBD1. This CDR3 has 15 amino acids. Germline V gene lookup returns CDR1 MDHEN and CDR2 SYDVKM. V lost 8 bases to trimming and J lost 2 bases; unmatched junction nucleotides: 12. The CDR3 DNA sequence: TGTGCCAGCTCGAAGACAGGGTCAACAGCCTACGAGCAGTACTTC. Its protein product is CASSKTGSTAYEQYF. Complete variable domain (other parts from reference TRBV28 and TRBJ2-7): DVKVTQSSRYLVKRTGEKVFLECVQDMDHENMFWYRQDPGLGLRLIYFSYDVKMKEKGDIPEGYSVSREKKERFSLILESASTNQTSMYLCASSKTGSTAYEQYFGPGTRLTVT.

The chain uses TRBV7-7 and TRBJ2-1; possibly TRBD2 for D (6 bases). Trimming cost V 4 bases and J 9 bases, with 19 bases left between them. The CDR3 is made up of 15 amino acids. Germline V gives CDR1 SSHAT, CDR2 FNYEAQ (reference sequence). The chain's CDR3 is CASSSTGAAGGEQFF. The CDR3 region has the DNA TGTGCCAGCAGCTCCACCGGGGCCGCCGGGGGTGAGCAGTTCTTC.

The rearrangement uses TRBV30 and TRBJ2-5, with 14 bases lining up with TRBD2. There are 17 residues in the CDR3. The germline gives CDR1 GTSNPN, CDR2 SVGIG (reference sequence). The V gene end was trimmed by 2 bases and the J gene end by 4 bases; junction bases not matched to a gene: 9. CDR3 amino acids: CAWSTTTSGRALETQYF. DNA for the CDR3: TGTGCCTGGAGTACTACGACTAGCGGGAGGGCCCTAGAGACCCAGTACTTC.

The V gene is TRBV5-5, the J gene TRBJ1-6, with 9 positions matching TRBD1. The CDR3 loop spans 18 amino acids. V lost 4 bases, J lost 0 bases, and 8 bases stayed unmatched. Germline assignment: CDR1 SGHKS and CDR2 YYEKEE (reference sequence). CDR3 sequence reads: CASSPGQGTYSYNSPLHF. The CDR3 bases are TGTGCCAGCAGCCCCGGACAGGGGACCTACTCCTATAATTCACCCCTCCACTTT.

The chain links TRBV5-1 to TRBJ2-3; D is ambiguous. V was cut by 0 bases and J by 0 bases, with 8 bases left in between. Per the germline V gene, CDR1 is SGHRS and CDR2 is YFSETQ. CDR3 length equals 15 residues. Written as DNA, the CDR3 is TGCGCCAGCAGCTTGGGGGCGGAAAGCACAGATACGCAGTATTTT. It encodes CASSLGAESTDTQYF.

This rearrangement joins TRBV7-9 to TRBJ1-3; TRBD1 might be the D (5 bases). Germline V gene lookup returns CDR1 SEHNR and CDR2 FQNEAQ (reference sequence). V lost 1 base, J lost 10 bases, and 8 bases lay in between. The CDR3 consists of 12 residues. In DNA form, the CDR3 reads TGTGCCAGCAGCTTAGTTAAGGGGACCATATATTTT. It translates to CASSLVKGTIYF.

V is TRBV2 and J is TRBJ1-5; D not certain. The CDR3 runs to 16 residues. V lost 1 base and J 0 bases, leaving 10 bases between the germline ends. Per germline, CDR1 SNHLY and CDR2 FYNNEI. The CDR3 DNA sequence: TGTGCCAGCAGTGAAGGCCGCAGCCTTAGCAATCAGCCCCAGCATTTT. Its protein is CASSEGRSLSNQPQHF.

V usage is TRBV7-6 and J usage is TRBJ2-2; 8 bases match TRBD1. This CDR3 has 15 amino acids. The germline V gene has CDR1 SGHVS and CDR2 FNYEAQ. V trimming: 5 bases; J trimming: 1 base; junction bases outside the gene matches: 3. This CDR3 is CASSLGTGNTGELFF. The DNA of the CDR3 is TGTGCCAGCAGCCTCGGGACAGGGAACACCGGGGAGCTGTTTTTT.

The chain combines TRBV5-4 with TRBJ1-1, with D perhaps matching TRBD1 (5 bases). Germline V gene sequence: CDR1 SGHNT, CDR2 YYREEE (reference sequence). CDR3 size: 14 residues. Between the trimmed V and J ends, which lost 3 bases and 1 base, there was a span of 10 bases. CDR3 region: CASSYYTGNTEAFF. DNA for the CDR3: TGTGCCAGCAGCTATTATACAGGGAACACTGAAGCTTTCTTT.

The CDR3 loop is CASSLITSGGVSYNEQFF. As DNA, the CDR3 is TGTGCCAGCAGCTTGATCACTAGCGGGGGGGTCTCCTACAATGAGCAGTTCTTC. This rearrangement joins TRBV5-6 to TRBJ2-1; 13 nucleotides line up with TRBD2. CDR1 SGHDT and CDR2 YYEEEE come from the germline V gene. V shed 1 base, J shed 0 bases, and the junction held 4 bases outside the gene matches. This CDR3 region has 18 residues.

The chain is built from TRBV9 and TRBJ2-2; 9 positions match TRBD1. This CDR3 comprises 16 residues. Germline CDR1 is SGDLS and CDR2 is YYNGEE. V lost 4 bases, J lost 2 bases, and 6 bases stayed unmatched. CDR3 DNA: TGTGCCAGCAGCACCCGGACAGGGGTTAACACCGGGGAGCTGTTTTTT. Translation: CASSTRTGVNTGELFF.

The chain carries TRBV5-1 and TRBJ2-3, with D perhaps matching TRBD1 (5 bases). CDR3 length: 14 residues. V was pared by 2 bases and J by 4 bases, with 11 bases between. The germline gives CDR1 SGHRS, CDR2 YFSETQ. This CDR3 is CASSLRQGADTQYF. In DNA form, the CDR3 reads TGCGCCAGCAGCTTACGCCAGGGTGCAGATACGCAGTATTTT. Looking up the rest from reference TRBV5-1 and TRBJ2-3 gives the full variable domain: KAGVTQTPRYLIKTRGQQVTLSCSPISGHRSVSWYQQTPGQGLQFLFEYFSETQRNKGNFPGRFSGRQFSNSRSEMNVSTLELGDSALYLCASSLRQGADTQYFGPGTRLTVL.

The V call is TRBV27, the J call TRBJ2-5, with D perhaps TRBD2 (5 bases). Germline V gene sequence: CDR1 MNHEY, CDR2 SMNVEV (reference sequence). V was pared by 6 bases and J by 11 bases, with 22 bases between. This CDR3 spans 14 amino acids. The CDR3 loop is CASRSEKVGWEQYF. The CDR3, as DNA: TGTGCCAGCAGGTCAGAAAAAGTTGGGTGGGAGCAGTACTTC.

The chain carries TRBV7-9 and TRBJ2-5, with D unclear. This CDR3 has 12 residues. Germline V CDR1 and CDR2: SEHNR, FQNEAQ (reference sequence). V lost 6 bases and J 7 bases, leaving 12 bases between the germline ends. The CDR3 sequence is CASRKQTGTQYF. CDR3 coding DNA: TGTGCCAGCAGAAAACAAACTGGGACCCAGTACTTC.

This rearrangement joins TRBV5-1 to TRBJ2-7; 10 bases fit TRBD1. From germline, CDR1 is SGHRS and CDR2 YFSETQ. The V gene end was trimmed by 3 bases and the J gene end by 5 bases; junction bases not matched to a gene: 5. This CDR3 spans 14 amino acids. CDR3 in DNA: TGCGCCAGCAGCTCCGGACAGGGGGGTCACGAGCAGTACTTC. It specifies CASSSGQGGHEQYF.